A single sample gave rise to the 10 T cell receptor beta chains below, sequenced in a study of blood T cells in healthy people across ages. A sample-barcoded 5' primer and a J-beta primer mix were used in a second PCR of roughly 6 to 11 cycles. TCRdb ran MiXCR on the 5' RACE reads and lists one entry per CDR3 protein. In the table there are hundreds of thousands of distinct CDR3 sequences, 45% to 70% of which are singletons. Sequenced: blood. These receptors were obtained from a man aged 40-49 years in good health.

This chain uses TRBV5-1 with TRBJ1-1; no firm D call. Between the trimmed V and J ends, which lost 0 bases and 6 bases, there was a span of 9 bases. CDR3 length: 13 residues. Germline V lookup: CDR1 SGHRS, CDR2 YFSETQ. The CDR3 bases are TGCGCCAGCAGCTTGGGGGCAGGCGCTGAAGCTTTCTTT. The encoded protein is CASSLGAGAEAFF.

The gene calls are TRBV18 and TRBJ2-1; D remains unclear. The CDR3 is made up of 12 amino acids. V dropped 3 bases and J dropped 10 bases, with 10 bases sitting between them. Germline assignment: CDR1 KGHSH and CDR2 LQKENI. CDR3 residues: CASSPDRAEQFF. CDR3 nucleotides: TGTGCCAGCTCACCGGACCGAGCAGAGCAGTTCTTC.

The V call is TRBV5-1, the J call TRBJ2-6, with 11 nucleotides matching TRBD1. V was clipped by 0 bases and J by 1 base; unmatched bases: 3. This CDR3 comprises 18 residues. Germline V CDR1 and CDR2: SGHRS, YFSETQ. The CDR3 sequence: CASSLDGTGGSGANVLTF. The CDR3 coding sequence is TGCGCCAGCAGCTTGGATGGGACAGGGGGATCTGGGGCCAACGTCCTGACTTTC.

The rearrangement uses TRBV27 and TRBJ1-4; D uncertain. This CDR3 region has 14 residues. V was pared by 3 bases and J by 10 bases, with 15 bases between. CDR1 and CDR2 from the germline V gene are MNHEY and SMNVEV (reference sequence). CDR3 sequence reads: CASSLNRFAGKLFF. The CDR3 region has the DNA TGTGCCAGCAGTTTGAACAGATTTGCGGGAAAACTGTTTTTT.

Concerning this clonotype itself: Relative to the germline gene, one junction end is altered; a read error may explain this. The chain links TRBV20-1 to TRBJ1-4; 10 nucleotides agree with TRBD1. The V gene's germline CDR1 is DFQATT and CDR2 SNEGSKA (reference sequence). The CDR3 is made up of 15 amino acids. The chain's CDR3 is CSARARQGAVEKLFF. The CDR3 bases are TGCAGTGCCAGAGCCCGACAGGGGGCTGTCGAAAAACTGTTTTTT.

The V and J genes are TRBV2 and TRBJ1-1; weak D call: TRBD1 (5 bases). The CDR3 contains 14 residues. From germline, CDR1 is SNHLY and CDR2 FYNNEI. Trimming took 6 bases from V and 0 from J, leaving 11 bases between them. The CDR3 sequence: CASRVTEMNTEAFF. In DNA form, the CDR3 reads TGTGCCAGCAGAGTGACAGAAATGAACACTGAAGCTTTCTTT. The variable domain in full, with the rest retrieved from reference TRBV2 and TRBJ1-1, is EPEVTQTPSHQVTQMGQEVILRCVPISNHLYFYWYRQILGQKVEFLVSFYNNEISEKSEIFDDQFSVERPDGSNFTLKIRSTKLEDSAMYFCASRVTEMNTEAFFGQGTRLTVV.

This chain uses TRBV5-1 with TRBJ2-7, with 7 bases identical to TRBD1. CDR1 and CDR2 from the germline V gene are SGHRS and YFSETQ. The CDR3 has 14 amino acids. J lost 3 bases, V lost 5 bases, and 8 bases had no gene match. For the CDR3, the DNA is TGCGCCAGCAGGACCGGGACAGACTACTACGAGCAGTACTTC. This codes for CASRTGTDYYEQYF.

The chain recombines TRBV9 with TRBJ2-7; D possibly corresponds to TRBD1 (6 bases). The CDR3 loop spans 15 amino acids. Germline assignment: CDR1 SGDLS and CDR2 YYNGEE. Trimming shortened V by 5 bases and J by 1 base, and 16 bases separated the two germline ends. In nucleotides, the CDR3 is TGTGCCAGCAGTGAGAAGGGGGTATGGTCCTACGAGCAGTACTTC. This sequence encodes CASSEKGVWSYEQYF.

The chain uses TRBV12-3 or TRBV12-4 and TRBJ2-1; D is unclear. The CDR3 runs 15 residues. V shed 9 bases and J shed 0 bases, with 15 bases lying between them. For the CDR3, the DNA is TGTGCCAGGCCTAGAGGATGGAGCTCCTACAATGAGCAGTTCTTC. Amino acid sequence: CARPRGWSSYNEQFF.

This sequence joins TRBV6-1 and TRBJ2-2, with 15 bases lining up with TRBD2. CDR1 is MNHNS and CDR2 is SASEGT in the germline V gene. The CDR3 totals 15 residues. J was trimmed by 5 bases and V by 7 bases; bases with no gene match: 2. The CDR3: CASMGLAGGTGELFF. Written as DNA, the CDR3 is TGTGCCAGCATGGGACTAGCGGGAGGAACCGGGGAGCTGTTTTTT.